This T cell receptor (beta chain) was obtained from a study of CD8 T cells in Susac syndrome. Random hexamers were used to reverse transcribe the RNA input (about 0.45 to 1 ug). An immunoSEQ multiplex PCR generated amplified TCR beta CDR3 products spanning 54 Vbeta and 13 Jbeta. One entry per CDR3 protein, called by TCRdb with MiXCR from the immunoSEQ multiplex PCR reads. This sample has some 95,000 distinct CDR3 sequences; around 93% occur once, and the top ten carry roughly 0.32%. The CDR3 runs 14 residues. Germline V gene lookup returns CDR1 SGHDT and CDR2 YYEEEE. The trim removed 5 bases at V and 7 bases at J, leaving 6 bases unmatched.

The material sequenced was CD8+ T cells from PBMCs. The receptor was isolated from a human donor in good health. This chain uses TRBV5-6 with TRBJ1-4; 9 nucleotides line up with TRBD1. The CDR3 nucleotides read TGTGCCAGCAGTTTCGGGACAGGGCCTGAAAAACTGTTTTTT. This codes for CASSFGTGPEKLFF. The entire variable domain, with the rest obtained from reference TRBV5-6 and TRBJ1-4, is as follows: DAGVTQSPTHLIKTRGQQVTLRCSPKSGHDTVSWYQQALGQGPQFIFQYYEEEERQRGNFPDRFSGHQFPNYSSELNVNALLLGDSALYLCASSFGTGPEKLFFGSGTQLSVL.